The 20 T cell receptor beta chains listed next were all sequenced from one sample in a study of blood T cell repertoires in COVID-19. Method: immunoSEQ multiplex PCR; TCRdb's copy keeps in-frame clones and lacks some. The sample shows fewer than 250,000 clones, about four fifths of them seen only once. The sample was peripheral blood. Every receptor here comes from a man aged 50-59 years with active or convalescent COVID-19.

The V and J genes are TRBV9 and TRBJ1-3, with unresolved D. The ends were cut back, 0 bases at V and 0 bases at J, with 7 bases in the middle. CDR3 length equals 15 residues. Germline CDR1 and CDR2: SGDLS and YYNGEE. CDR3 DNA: TGTGCCAGCAGCGTAGCGGGAGTCTCTGGAAACACCATATATTTT. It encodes CASSVAGVSGNTIYF. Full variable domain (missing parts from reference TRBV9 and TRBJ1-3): DSGVTQTPKHLITATGQRVTLRCSPRSGDLSVYWYQQSLDQGLQFLIQYYNGEERAKGNILERFSAQQFPDLHSELNLSSLELGDSALYFCASSVAGVSGNTIYFGEGSWLTVV.

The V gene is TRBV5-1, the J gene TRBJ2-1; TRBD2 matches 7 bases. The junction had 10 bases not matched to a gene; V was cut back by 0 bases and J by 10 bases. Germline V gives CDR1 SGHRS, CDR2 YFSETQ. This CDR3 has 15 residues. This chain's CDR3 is CASSLGRGIQIEQFF. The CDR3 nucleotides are TGCGCCAGCAGCTTGGGGCGGGGGATCCAGATAGAGCAGTTCTTC.

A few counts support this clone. CDR3: CASSSPQAMNTEAFF. CDR3 nucleotide sequence: TGTGCCAGCAGTTCACCCCAGGCTATGAACACTGAAGCTTTCTTT. The chain links TRBV28 to TRBJ1-1; no clear D gene. The germline CDR1 and CDR2 sequences are MDHEN and SYDVKM. V lost 4 bases to trimming and J lost 0 bases, with 12 bases between them. This CDR3 has 15 amino acids.

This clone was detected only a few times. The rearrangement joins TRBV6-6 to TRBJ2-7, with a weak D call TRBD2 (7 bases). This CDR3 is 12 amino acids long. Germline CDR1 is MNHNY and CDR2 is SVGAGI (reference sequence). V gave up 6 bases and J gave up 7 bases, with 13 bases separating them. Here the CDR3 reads CASSGGGAEQYF. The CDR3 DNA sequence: TGTGCCAGCAGCGGAGGGGGGGCGGAGCAGTACTTC.

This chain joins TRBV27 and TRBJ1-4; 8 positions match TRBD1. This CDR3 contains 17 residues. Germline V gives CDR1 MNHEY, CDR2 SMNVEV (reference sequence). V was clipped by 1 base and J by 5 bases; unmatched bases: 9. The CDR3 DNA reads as TGTGCCAGCAGTTTATTACCCCCGGACAGGGTCAATGAAAAACTGTTTTTT. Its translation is CASSLLPPDRVNEKLFF.

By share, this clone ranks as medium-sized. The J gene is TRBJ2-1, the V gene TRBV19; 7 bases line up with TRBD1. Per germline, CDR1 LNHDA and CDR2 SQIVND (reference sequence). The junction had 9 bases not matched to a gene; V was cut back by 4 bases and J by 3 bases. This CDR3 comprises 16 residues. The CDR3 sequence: CASSRGWGQYYNEQFF. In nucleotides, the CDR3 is TGTGCCAGTAGTAGAGGGTGGGGACAGTACTACAATGAGCAGTTCTTC.

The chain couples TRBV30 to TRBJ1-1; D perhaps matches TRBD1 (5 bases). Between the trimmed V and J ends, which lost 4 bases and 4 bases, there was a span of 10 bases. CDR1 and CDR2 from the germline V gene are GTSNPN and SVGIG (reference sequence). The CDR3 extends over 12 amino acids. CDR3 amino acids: CAWTQGSTEAFF. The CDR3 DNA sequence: TGTGCCTGGACCCAGGGTAGCACTGAAGCTTTCTTT. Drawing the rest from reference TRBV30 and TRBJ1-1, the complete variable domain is SQTIHQWPATLVQPVGSPLSLECTVEGTSNPNLYWYRQAAGRGLQLLFYSVGIGQISSEVPQNLSASRPQDRQFILSSKKLLLSDSGFYLCAWTQGSTEAFFGQGTRLTVV.

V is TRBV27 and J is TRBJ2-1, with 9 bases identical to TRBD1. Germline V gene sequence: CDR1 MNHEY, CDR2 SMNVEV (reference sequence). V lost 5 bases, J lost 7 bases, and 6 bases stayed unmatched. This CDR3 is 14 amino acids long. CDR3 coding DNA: TGTGCCAGCAGTCCACAGGGGGCGTATAATGAGCAGTTCTTC. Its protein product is CASSPQGAYNEQFF.

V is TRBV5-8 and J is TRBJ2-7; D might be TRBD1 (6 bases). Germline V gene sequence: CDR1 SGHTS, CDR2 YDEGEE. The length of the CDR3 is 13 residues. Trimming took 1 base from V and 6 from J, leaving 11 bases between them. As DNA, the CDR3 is TGTGCCAGCAGCTTGACAGGGTTAAGCGAGCAGTACTTC. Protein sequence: CASSLTGLSEQYF.

In DNA, the CDR3 is TGTGCCAGTAGTCCCGCTCGGGTCCCGCGCCGTGGCACTGAAGCTTTCTTT. This sequence encodes CASSPARVPRRGTEAFF. The rearrangement joins TRBV19 to TRBJ1-1, with D unclear. Germline CDR1 and CDR2: LNHDA and SQIVND (reference sequence). V was pared by 5 bases and J by 4 bases, with 23 bases between. The CDR3 consists of 17 residues.

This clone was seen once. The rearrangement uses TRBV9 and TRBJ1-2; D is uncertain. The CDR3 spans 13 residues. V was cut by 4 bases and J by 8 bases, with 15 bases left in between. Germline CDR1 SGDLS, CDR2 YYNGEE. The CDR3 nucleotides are TGTGCCAGCAGCTATGACCAGAACGGGGGCTACACCTTC. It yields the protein CASSYDQNGGYTF.

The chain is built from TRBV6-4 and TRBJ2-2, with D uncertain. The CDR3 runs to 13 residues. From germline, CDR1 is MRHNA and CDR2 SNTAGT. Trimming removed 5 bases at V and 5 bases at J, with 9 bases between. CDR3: CASSPADTGELFF. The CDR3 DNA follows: TGTGCCAGCAGTCCTGCGGATACCGGGGAGCTGTTTTTT.

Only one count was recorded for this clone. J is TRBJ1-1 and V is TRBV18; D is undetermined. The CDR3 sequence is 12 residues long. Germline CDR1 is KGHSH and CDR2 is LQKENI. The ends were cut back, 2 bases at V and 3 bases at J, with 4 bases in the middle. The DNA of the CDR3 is TGTGCCAGCTCACCATCGGACACTGAAGCTTTCTTT. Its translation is CASSPSDTEAFF. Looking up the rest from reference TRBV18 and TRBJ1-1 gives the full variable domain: NAGVMQNPRHLVRRRGQEARLRCSPMKGHSHVYWYRQLPEEGLKFMVYLQKENIIDESGMPKERFSAEFPKEGPSILRIQQVVRGDSAAYFCASSPSDTEAFFGQGTRLTVV.

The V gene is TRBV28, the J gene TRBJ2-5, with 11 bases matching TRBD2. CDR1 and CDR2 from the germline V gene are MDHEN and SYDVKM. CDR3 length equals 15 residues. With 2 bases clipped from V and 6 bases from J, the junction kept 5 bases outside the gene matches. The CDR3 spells CASSLTSGSRKTQYF. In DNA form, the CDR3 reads TGTGCCAGCAGTTTAACTAGCGGGAGTAGAAAGACCCAGTACTTC.

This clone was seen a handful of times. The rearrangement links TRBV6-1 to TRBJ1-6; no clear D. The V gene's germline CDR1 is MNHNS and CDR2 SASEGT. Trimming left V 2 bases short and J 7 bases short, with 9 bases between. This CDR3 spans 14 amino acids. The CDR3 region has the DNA TGTGCCAGCAGTGAAAGTGGCAGGAATTCACCCCTCCACTTT. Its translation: CASSESGRNSPLHF.

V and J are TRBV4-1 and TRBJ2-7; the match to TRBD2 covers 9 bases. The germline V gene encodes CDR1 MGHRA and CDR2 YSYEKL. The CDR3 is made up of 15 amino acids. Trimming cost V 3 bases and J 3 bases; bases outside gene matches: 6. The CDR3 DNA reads TGCGCCAGCAGCCACCTAGCGGGATCCCTCTACGAGCAGTACTTC. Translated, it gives CASSHLAGSLYEQYF.

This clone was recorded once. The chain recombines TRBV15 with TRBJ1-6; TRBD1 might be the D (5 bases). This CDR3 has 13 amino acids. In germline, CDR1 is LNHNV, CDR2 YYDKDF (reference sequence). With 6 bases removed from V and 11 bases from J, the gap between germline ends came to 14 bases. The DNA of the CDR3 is TGTGCCACCAGTACCTCAGGGTTTCCACCCCTCCACTTT. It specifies CATSTSGFPPLHF. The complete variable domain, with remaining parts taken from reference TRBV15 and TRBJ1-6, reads DAMVIQNPRYQVTQFGKPVTLSCSQTLNHNVMYWYQQKSSQAPKLLFHYYDKDFNNEADTPDNFQSRRPNTSFCFLDIRSPGLGDTAMYLCATSTSGFPPLHFGNGTRLTVT.

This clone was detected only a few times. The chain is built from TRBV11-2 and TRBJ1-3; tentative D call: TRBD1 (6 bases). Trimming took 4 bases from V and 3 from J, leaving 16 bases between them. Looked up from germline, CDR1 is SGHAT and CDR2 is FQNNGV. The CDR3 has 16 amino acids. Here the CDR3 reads CASSYNHRVYGNTIYF. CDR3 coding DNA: TGTGCCAGCAGCTACAATCACAGGGTGTATGGAAACACCATATATTTT.

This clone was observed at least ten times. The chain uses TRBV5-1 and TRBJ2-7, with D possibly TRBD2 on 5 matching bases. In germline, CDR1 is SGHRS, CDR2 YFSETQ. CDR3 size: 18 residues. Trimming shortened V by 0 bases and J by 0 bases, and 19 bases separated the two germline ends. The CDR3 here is CASSLAGSSPSLSYEQYF. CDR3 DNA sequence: TGCGCCAGCAGCTTGGCGGGGAGCTCGCCCTCTCTCTCCTACGAGCAGTACTTC.

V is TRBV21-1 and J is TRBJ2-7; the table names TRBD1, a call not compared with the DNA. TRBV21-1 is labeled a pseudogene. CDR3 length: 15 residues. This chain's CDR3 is CASSHTNPSPYEQYF. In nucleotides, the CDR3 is TGTGCCAGCAGCCACACGAACCCCTCCCCCTACGAGCAGTACTTC.